This T cell receptor (beta chain) is drawn from a study of T-cell reconstitution after alpha-beta-depleted transplantation in children. Overall study results and limits: A year had passed since transplant, and T-cell counts and diversity by then came mostly from newly produced T cells.

Preparation of the TCRbeta library involved a method that used unique molecular identifiers. TCRdb re-analysed the PCR reads in MiXCR, keeping a single row per CDR3 protein. This table holds 700,000 to 950,000 distinct CDR3 sequences, 15% to 20% found once. This CDR3 region has 14 residues. Germline CDR1 SGDLS, CDR2 YYNGEE. V was cut by 2 bases and J by 5 bases, with 11 bases left in between. This clonotype was detected only a few times. Its matching antigen is unknown. This clonotype was obtained from a male patient younger than 18 who had a stem cell transplant for acute lymphoblastic leukemia, so the T cells may come from the graft donor. This chain links TRBV9 with TRBJ2-1, with D hard to call. Here the sequenced sample was PBMCs, mostly from graft donor cells, taken 360 days after TCRalphabeta/CD19-depleted stem cell transplant. CDR3 coding DNA: TGTGCCAGCAGCGTTTGGACGTCTAACAATGAGCAGTTCTTC. Encoded protein: CASSVWTSNNEQFF.